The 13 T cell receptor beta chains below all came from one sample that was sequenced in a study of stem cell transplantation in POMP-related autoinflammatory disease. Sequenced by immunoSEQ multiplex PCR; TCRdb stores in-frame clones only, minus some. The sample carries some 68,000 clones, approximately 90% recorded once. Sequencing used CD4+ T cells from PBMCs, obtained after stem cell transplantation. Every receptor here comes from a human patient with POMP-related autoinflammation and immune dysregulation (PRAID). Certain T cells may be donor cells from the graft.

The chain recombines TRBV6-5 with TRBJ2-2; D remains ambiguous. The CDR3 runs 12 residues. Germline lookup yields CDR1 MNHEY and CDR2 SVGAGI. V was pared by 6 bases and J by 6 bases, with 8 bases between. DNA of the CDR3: TGTGCCAGCAGCCTCTACGCCGGGGAGCTGTTTTTT. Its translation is CASSLYAGELFF.

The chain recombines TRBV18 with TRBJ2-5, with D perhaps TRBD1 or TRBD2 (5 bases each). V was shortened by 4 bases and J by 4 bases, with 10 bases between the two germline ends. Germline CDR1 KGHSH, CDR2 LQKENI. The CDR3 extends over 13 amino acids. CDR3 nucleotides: TGTGCCAGCTCACTTCTGAGGGGAGAGACCCAGTACTTC. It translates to CASSLLRGETQYF.

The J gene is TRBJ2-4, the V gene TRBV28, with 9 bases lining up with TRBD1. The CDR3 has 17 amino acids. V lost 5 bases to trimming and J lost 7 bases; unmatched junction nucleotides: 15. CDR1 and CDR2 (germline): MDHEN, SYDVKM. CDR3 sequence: CASSTPLEQGARNIQYF. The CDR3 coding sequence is TGTGCCAGCAGTACACCTTTGGAACAGGGGGCTCGGAACATTCAGTACTTC.

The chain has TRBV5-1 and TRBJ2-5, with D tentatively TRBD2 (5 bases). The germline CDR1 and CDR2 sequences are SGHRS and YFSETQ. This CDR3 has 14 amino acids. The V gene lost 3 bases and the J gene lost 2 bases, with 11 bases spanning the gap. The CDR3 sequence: CASSSSAGQETQYF. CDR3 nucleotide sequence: TGCGCCAGCAGCTCGTCGGCGGGTCAAGAGACCCAGTACTTC. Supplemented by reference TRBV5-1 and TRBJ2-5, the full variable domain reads KAGVTQTPRYLIKTRGQQVTLSCSPISGHRSVSWYQQTPGQGLQFLFEYFSETQRNKGNFPGRFSGRQFSNSRSEMNVSTLELGDSALYLCASSSSAGQETQYFGPGTRLLVL.

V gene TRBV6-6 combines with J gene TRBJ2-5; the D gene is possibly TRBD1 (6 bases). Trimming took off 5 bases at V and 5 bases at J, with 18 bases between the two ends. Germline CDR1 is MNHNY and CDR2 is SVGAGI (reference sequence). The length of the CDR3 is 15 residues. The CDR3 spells CASSMTSGAGETQYF. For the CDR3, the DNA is TGTGCCAGCAGTATGACCTCAGGGGCCGGCGAGACCCAGTACTTC.

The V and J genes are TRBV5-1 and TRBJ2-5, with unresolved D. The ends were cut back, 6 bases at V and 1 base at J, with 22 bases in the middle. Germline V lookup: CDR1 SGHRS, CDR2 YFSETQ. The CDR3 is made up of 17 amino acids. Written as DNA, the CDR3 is TGCGCCAGCAAGGTGGTCGGTGGCAGGCTGGGCCAAGAGACCCAGTACTTC. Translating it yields CASKVVGGRLGQETQYF.

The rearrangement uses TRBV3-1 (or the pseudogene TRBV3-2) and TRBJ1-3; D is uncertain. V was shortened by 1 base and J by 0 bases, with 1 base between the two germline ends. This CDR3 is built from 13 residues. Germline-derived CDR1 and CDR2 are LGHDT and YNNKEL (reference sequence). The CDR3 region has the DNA TGTGCCAGCAGCCAAGTCTCTGGAAACACCATATATTTT. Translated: CASSQVSGNTIYF.

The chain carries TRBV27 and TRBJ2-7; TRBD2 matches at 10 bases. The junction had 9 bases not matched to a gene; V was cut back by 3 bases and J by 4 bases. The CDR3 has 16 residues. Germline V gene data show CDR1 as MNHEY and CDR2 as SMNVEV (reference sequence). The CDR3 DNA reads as TGTGCCAGCAGTTTGGTGTCTAGCGGGAGTTTTTACGAGCAGTACTTC. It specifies CASSLVSSGSFYEQYF.

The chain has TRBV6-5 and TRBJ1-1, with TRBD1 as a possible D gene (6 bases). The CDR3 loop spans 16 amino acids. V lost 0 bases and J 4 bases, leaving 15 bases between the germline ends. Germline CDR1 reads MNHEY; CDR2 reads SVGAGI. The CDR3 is CASSYSGTSDGTEAFF. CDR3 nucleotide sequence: TGTGCCAGCAGTTACTCGGGGACATCTGACGGCACTGAAGCTTTCTTT.

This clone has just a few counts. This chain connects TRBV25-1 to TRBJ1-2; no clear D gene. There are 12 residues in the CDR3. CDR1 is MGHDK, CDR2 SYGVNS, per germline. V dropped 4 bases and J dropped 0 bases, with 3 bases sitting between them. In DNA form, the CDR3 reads TGTGCCAGCAGTGTTTCTAACTATGGCTACACCTTC. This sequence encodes CASSVSNYGYTF.

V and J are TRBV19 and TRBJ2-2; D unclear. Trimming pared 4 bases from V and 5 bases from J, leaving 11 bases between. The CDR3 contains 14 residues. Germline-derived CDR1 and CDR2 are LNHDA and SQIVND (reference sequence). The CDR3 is CASSTRARTGELFF. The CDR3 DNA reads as TGTGCCAGTAGTACCCGTGCGAGGACCGGGGAGCTGTTTTTT.

The CDR3 reads CASRTSGSGYNEQFF. The CDR3 DNA sequence: TGTGCCAGCAGGACTAGCGGGAGTGGGTACAATGAGCAGTTCTTC. The chain combines TRBV27 with TRBJ2-1; 12 positions match TRBD2. This CDR3 is built from 15 residues. Germline-derived CDR1 and CDR2 are MNHEY and SMNVEV (reference sequence). J gave up 4 bases and V 6 bases, and 4 bases lay outside the gene matches.

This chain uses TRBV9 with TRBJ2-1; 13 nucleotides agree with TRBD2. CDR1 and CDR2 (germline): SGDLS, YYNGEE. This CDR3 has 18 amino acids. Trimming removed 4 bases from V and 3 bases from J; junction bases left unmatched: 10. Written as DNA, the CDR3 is TGTGCCAGCAGCTCCAAACTAGCGGGGGGGCCCGGCTACAATGAGCAGTTCTTC. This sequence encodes CASSSKLAGGPGYNEQFF.